One T cell receptor beta chain is described in this entry. Its target is not known. Produced via immunoSEQ multiplex PCR; TCRdb's table is partial and in-frame only. The profile shows approximately 170,000 clones, around nine tenths of them singletons. This entry belongs to a study of T cell responses to AZD1222 COVID-19 vaccine. Findings and limits, study-wide: Baseline antibody screening turned up just a handful of seropositive AZD1222 recipients.

J gave up 3 bases and V 6 bases, and 3 bases lay outside the gene matches. CDR1 SGHRS and CDR2 YFSETQ come from the germline V gene. The CDR3 has 13 amino acids. The TCR originated in an adult who received the AZD1222 COVID-19 vaccine. The sequences come from peripheral blood, collected 28 days after the second AZD1222 dose. The chain is built from TRBV5-1 and TRBJ2-7; 10 nucleotides agree with TRBD1. The CDR3 sequence: CASTRDRGYEQYF. The CDR3 nucleotides are TGCGCCAGCACCCGGGACAGGGGCTACGAGCAGTACTTC.